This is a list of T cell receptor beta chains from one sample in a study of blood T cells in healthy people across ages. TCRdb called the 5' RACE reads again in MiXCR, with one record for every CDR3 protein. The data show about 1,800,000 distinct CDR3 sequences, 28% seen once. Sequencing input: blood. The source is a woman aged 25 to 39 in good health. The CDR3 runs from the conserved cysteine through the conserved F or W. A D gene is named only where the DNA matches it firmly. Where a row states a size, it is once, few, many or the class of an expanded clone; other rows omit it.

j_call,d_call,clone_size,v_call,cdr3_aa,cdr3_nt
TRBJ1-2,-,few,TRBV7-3,CASSLSGGGEGYTF,TGTGCCAGCAGCTTATCTGGAGGCGGTGAGGGCTACACCTTC
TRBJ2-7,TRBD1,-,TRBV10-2,CASSHNRGLYEQYF,TGCGCCAGCAGTCATAACAGGGGGCTCTACGAGCAGTACTTC
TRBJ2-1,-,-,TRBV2,CASSEWTQGFF,TGTGCCAGCAGTGAATGGACACAAGGGTTCTTC
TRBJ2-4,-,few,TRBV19,CARTVGERDKNIQYF,TGTGCCAGAACCGTGGGGGAGAGGGACAAAAACATTCAGTACTTC
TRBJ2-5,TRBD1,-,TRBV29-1,CSVVLSGTGRETQYF,TGCAGCGTTGTCCTTTCCGGGACAGGCCGAGAGACCCAGTACTTC
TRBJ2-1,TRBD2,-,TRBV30,CAWSSSGGHLQFF,TGTGCCTGGAGTTCATCGGGGGGGCATTTGCAGTTCTTC
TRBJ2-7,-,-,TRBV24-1,CATSGPMNEQYF,TGTGCCACCAGTGGCCCTATGAACGAGCAGTACTTC
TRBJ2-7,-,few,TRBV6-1,CASIGPDEQYF,TGTGCCAGCATAGGACCGGACGAGCAGTACTTC
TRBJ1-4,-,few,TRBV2,CASGNQGLGEKRFF,TGTGCCAGCGGGAACCAGGGGCTGGGTGAAAAACGGTTTTTT
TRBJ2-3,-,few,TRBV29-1,CSVEDLRGFAGRGDTQYF,TGCAGCGTTGAAGATCTTCGAGGTTTCGCGGGAAGAGGGGATACGCAGTATTTT
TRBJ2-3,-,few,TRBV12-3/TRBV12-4,CASSLRQASTDTQYF,TGTGCCAGCAGCTTAAGACAGGCTAGCACAGATACGCAGTATTTT
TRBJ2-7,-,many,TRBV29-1,CSATTGTGYEQYF,TGCAGCGCTACTACCGGGACCGGCTACGAGCAGTACTTC
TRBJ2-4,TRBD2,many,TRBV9,CASSPTSGGAKNIQYF,TGTGCCAGCAGCCCTACTAGCGGGGGTGCCAAAAACATTCAGTACTTC
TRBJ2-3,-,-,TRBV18,CASSPIPSTDTQYF,TGTGCCAGCTCACCAATCCCCAGCACAGATACGCAGTATTTT
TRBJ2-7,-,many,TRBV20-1,CSARDQGDRTYEQYF,TGCAGTGCTAGAGATCAAGGTGATCGTACCTACGAGCAGTACTTC
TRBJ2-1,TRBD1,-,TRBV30,CAWSPRDRIYNGQFF,TGTGCCTGGAGTCCAAGGGACAGGATCTACAATGGGCAGTTCTTC
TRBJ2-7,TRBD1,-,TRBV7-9,CASSPPTGGPGEQYF,TGTGCCAGCAGCCCTCCGACAGGGGGCCCGGGCGAGCAGTACTTC
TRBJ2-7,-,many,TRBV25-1,CASGPLWGSLHEQYF,TGTGCCAGCGGGCCCCTATGGGGCTCATTACACGAGCAGTACTTC
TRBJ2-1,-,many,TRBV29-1,CSVRGVYNEQFF,TGCAGTGTTAGGGGGGTTTACAATGAGCAGTTCTTC
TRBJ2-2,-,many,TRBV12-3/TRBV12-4,CALKARTNTGELFF,TGTGCCCTCAAAGCTCGGACAAACACCGGGGAGCTGTTTTTT
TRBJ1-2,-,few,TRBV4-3,CASSQAVGDGYTF,TGCGCCAGCAGCCAAGCAGTAGGTGACGGCTACACCTTC
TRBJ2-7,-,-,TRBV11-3,CAGSLGDNWGEQYF,TGTGCCGGCAGCTTAGGGGACAACTGGGGCGAGCAGTACTTC
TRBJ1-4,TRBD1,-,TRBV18,CASSSDRSEKLFF,TGTGCCAGCTCATCGGACAGGAGTGAAAAACTGTTTTTT
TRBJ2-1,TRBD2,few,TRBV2,CASSVTGGLNEQFF,TGTGCCAGCAGTGTTACGGGGGGGCTAAATGAGCAGTTCTTC
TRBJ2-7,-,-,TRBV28,CASSFSIFKQYF,TGTGCCAGCAGTTTTAGCATCTTCAAGCAGTACTTC
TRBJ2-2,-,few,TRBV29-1,CSVVWGSTGELFF,TGCAGCGTTGTTTGGGGGAGCACCGGGGAGCTGTTTTTT
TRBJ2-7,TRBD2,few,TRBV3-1,CASSSAAGGSYEQYF,TGTGCCAGCAGCTCCGCGGCGGGGGGCTCCTACGAGCAGTACTTC
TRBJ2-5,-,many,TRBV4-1,CASSLQVAETQYF,TGCGCCAGCAGCCTACAGGTTGCGGAGACCCAGTACTTC
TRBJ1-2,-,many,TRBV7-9,CASSFLTDDYGYTF,TGTGCCAGCAGCTTTCTGACGGACGACTATGGCTACACCTTC
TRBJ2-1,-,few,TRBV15,CATSRDRSHNAPNNEQFF,TGTGCCACCAGCAGAGATCGCAGCCACAATGCGCCTAACAATGAGCAGTTCTTC
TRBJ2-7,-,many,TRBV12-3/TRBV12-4,CASSSRPTYGGAEQYF,TGTGCCAGCAGTTCGCGGCCCACGTACGGGGGAGCCGAGCAGTACTTC
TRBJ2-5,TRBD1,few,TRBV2,CASRTRTRRTTGDQETQYF,TGTGCCAGCAGAACGCGAACACGCCGCACCACAGGGGACCAAGAGACCCAGTACTTC
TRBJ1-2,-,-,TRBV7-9,CASSRDLDYGYTF,TGTGCCAGCAGCCGCGATCTCGACTATGGCTACACCTTC
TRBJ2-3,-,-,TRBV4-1,CASSQAGLSGTDTQYF,TGCGCCAGCAGCCAGGCGGGACTTTCGGGGACAGATACGCAGTATTTT
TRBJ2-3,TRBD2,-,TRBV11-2,CASSFTRSGTSGRASTDTQYF,TGTGCCAGCAGCTTTACTCGGAGTGGGACTAGCGGGAGGGCTAGCACAGATACGCAGTATTTT
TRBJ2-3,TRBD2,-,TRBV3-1,CASSQTGTAGADTQYF,TGTGCCAGCAGCCAGACCGGGACCGCGGGGGCAGATACGCAGTATTTT
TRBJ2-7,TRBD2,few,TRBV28,CASSLGLLAGKYEQYF,TGTGCCAGCAGTTTAGGTTTGCTAGCGGGGAAATACGAGCAGTACTTC
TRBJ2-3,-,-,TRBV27,CASGAGFSTDTQYF,TGTGCCAGCGGCGCGGGGTTTAGCACAGATACGCAGTATTTT
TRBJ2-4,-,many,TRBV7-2,CASSLKTRAKNIQYF,TGTGCCAGCAGCCTTAAGACAAGAGCCAAAAACATTCAGTACTTC
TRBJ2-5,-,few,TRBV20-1,CSSKRNQETQYF,TGCAGTTCCAAGCGGAACCAAGAGACCCAGTACTTC
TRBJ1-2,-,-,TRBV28,CASYTGQADYGYTF,TGTGCCAGCTACACTGGGCAGGCGGACTATGGCTACACCTTC
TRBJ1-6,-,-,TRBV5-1,CASSLDRNLSPLHF,TGCGCCAGCAGCTTGGACAGGAATCTCTCACCCCTCCACTTT
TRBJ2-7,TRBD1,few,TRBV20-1,CSARVPGQGKSYEEYF,TGCAGTGCTAGAGTTCCGGGACAGGGGAAATCCTACGAGGAGTACTTC
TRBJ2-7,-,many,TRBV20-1,CSARDPDSSYEQYF,TGCAGTGCTAGAGATCCGGACAGCTCCTACGAGCAGTACTTC
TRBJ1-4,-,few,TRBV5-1,CASSLGGQALGEKLFF,TGCGCCAGCAGCTTGGGGGGTCAAGCTTTGGGTGAAAAACTGTTTTTT